Below, one TCR beta chain is given with its context. Its target is not known. The CDR3 is made up of 13 amino acids. Germline V gene lookup returns CDR1 MNHEY and CDR2 SVGAGI. With V trimmed by 11 bases and J by 5 bases, 8 bases remained unmatched. The sample comes from a study of shared clonotypes between healthy human individuals. Study-wide findings and caveats: The study sampled only blood, and tissue repertoires likely differ. All-four-donor shared clonotypes had higher generation probabilities than non-shared clonotypes did.

The investigators split CD4+ cells into a CD45RA+ naive subset and a CD45RA-negative memory subset. Assay: immunoSEQ multiplex PCR; the TCRdb copy retains only in-frame clones and omits some. This sample carries about 2 million clones, roughly 94% of them seen once, and the ten largest clones take more than 0.1%. The sample was naive CD4+ T cells sorted from blood. Subset reported: CD45RA+ positively selected. The V call is TRBV6-5, the J call TRBJ1-1; 10 nucleotides align to TRBD1. The clonotype was recovered from a man aged 18 to 29 in good health. The CDR3 DNA reads as TGTGCCGCAGACAGGGGGCTAAGGACTGAAGCTTTCTTT. Translated, it gives CAADRGLRTEAFF.